The 28 T cell receptor beta chains reported below all come from one sample, sequenced in a study of CD8 T cells in ankylosing spondylitis. MiXCR, run by TCRdb on the 5' RACE reads, gives a single entry per CDR3 protein. In the table there are some 240,000 distinct CDR3 sequences, over 15% of which are singletons. Sample: blood, either unsorted or a sorted T cell fraction (not recorded which). Receptor source: a male donor with ankylosing spondylitis or in good health (not recorded which).

This chain links TRBV20-1 with TRBJ2-7; 9 bases agree with TRBD2. This CDR3 spans 13 amino acids. The germline V gene encodes CDR1 DFQATT and CDR2 SNEGSKA (reference sequence). V shed 4 bases and J 2 bases; nucleotides not matched to a gene: 3. DNA of the CDR3: TGCAGTGCTACCCTAGCGGGGACCTACGAGCAGTACTTC. It yields the protein CSATLAGTYEQYF.

On this clonotype itself: Its ends do not fully match the called genes, so a read error is possible. J is TRBJ1-1 and V is TRBV7-9; D is possibly TRBD1 (5 bases). Germline loops: CDR1 SEHNR, CDR2 FQNEAQ (reference sequence). The CDR3 runs 14 residues. The CDR3 is CASSLGDLNTEAFF. DNA for the CDR3: TGTGCCAGCAGTTTAGGGGACCTAAACACTGAAGCTTTCTTT.

This sequence joins TRBV7-8 and TRBJ1-1; the match to TRBD1 covers 7 bases. This CDR3 comprises 17 residues. Germline V gene lookup returns CDR1 SGHVS and CDR2 FQNEAQ. With V trimmed by 2 bases and J by 5 bases, 14 bases remained unmatched. CDR3 region: CASSLSPFEGAYTEAFF. In DNA, the CDR3 is TGTGCCAGCAGCTTATCCCCCTTTGAGGGGGCATATACTGAAGCTTTCTTT.

This clonotype was observed many times. V gene TRBV4-1 combines with J gene TRBJ2-1; D gene ambiguous. CDR1 and CDR2 from the germline V gene are MGHRA and YSYEKL. V was clipped by 4 bases and J by 6 bases, with 10 bases between them. There are 13 residues in the CDR3. This CDR3 is CASSPKPTNEQFF. CDR3 nucleotide sequence: TGCGCCAGCAGCCCCAAACCCACCAATGAGCAGTTCTTC.

In nucleotides, the CDR3 is TGTGCCAGCAGCTCCTCGAGCGGTCGGGTCTACGAGCAGTACTTC. It yields the protein CASSSSSGRVYEQYF. The rearrangement joins TRBV7-9 to TRBJ2-7, with D possibly being TRBD2 (5 bases). The germline CDR1 and CDR2 sequences are SEHNR and FQNEAQ (reference sequence). This CDR3 has 15 amino acids. V was trimmed by 4 bases and J by 3 bases, leaving 16 bases between them.

In its sample, this clonotype was seen many times. The rearrangement joins TRBV5-6 to TRBJ1-2; no definite D call. Trimming pared 0 bases from V and 3 bases from J, leaving 3 bases between. The CDR3 extends over 12 amino acids. Germline CDR1 is SGHDT and CDR2 is YYEEEE. The CDR3 coding sequence is TGTGCCAGCAGCTTGGAACACTATGGCTACACCTTC. Translated: CASSLEHYGYTF.

This clonotype has just a few counts. V gene TRBV10-3 combines with J gene TRBJ1-3; maybe TRBD1 (5 bases). CDR3 length: 16 amino acids. V dropped 7 bases and J dropped 0 bases, with 16 bases sitting between them. Germline values: CDR1 ENHRY, CDR2 SYGVKD. CDR3 nucleotides: TGTGCCATCAACTCGGGGACGCCCAGCTCTGGAAACACCATATATTTT. Translation gives CAINSGTPSSGNTIYF.

This clonotype was picked up many times. V and J are TRBV10-3 and TRBJ2-3, with D possibly matching TRBD2 (5 bases). The germline V gene encodes CDR1 ENHRY and CDR2 SYGVKD. The V end was cut by 3 bases, the J end by 4 bases, with 17 bases between. The CDR3 is 16 residues long. The CDR3 nucleotides are TGTGCCATCAGTGATTACGCGGGCCGAAAATCAGATACGCAGTATTTT. Translating gives CAISDYAGRKSDTQYF.

This clonotype was seen at least ten times. The V and J genes are TRBV10-3 and TRBJ2-7; 14 nucleotides line up with TRBD2. Trimming removed 4 bases from V and 5 bases from J; junction bases left unmatched: 1. CDR3 length: 14 amino acids. In germline, CDR1 is ENHRY, CDR2 SYGVKD. This CDR3 reads CAISVTSGRDEQYF. CDR3 DNA sequence: TGTGCCATCAGTGTGACTAGCGGGAGGGACGAGCAGTACTTC.

This clonotype came up a few times. The J gene is TRBJ1-2, the V gene TRBV6-5, with 9 bases aligning to TRBD1. Germline V gene data show CDR1 as MNHEY and CDR2 as SVGAGI. V was clipped by 2 bases and J by 4 bases; unmatched bases: 5. The CDR3 length is 15 residues. In nucleotides, the CDR3 is TGTGCCAGCAGTTACGGGACAGGGTTCCCCTATGGCTACACCTTC. Its translation: CASSYGTGFPYGYTF.

In this sample, this clonotype turned up a few times. This rearrangement joins TRBV27 to TRBJ2-3, with D possibly called TRBD1 or TRBD2 (5 bases each). CDR1 MNHEY and CDR2 SMNVEV come from the germline V gene (reference sequence). This CDR3 spans 12 amino acids. The V gene lost 8 bases and the J gene lost 5 bases, with 11 bases spanning the gap. The DNA of the CDR3 is TGTGCCAGCGGGACGTTGGTAGATACGCAGTATTTT. This encodes CASGTLVDTQYF.

The V and J genes are TRBV6-5 and TRBJ1-1; the D is unclear. The V and J ends lost 8 bases and 9 bases respectively, with 10 bases between them. CDR1 and CDR2 (germline): MNHEY, SVGAGI. The CDR3 has 10 residues. The CDR3 sequence: CASGVEKAFF. In DNA form, the CDR3 reads TGTGCCAGCGGTGTCGAAAAAGCTTTCTTT.

The table lists this clonotype with a few counts. This chain uses TRBV10-3 with TRBJ2-7; 9 bases map to TRBD2. This CDR3 is 13 amino acids long. Germline trimming cut 6 bases from V and 1 base from J; bases unmatched to any gene: 1. The germline V gene has CDR1 ENHRY and CDR2 SYGVKD. The CDR3 DNA reads TGTGCCATCAGGACTAGCGGTTCCTACGAGCAGTACTTC. It translates to CAIRTSGSYEQYF.

The rearrangement links TRBV2 to TRBJ1-3; D call uncertain. V lost 1 base to trimming and J lost 4 bases, with 2 bases between them. This CDR3 has 12 amino acids. Germline CDR1 SNHLY, CDR2 FYNNEI. CDR3 bases: TGTGCCAGCAGTGAAGAGGGAAACACCATATATTTT. Translating gives CASSEEGNTIYF.

This clonotype was seen a handful of times. The CDR3 nucleotides read TGCGCCAGCAGCACCACAGACCGCTCAGATACGCAGTATTTT. It yields the protein CASSTTDRSDTQYF. The V call is TRBV5-1, the J call TRBJ2-3; D call uncertain. V was pared by 4 bases and J by 4 bases, with 13 bases between. The germline CDR1 and CDR2 sequences are SGHRS and YFSETQ. The CDR3 is 14 residues long.

This clonotype was detected a few times. Germline and junction disagree at one end, which may indicate a read error. The chain combines TRBV20-1 with TRBJ2-5; TRBD1 agrees at 7 bases. This CDR3 has 12 amino acids. Per the germline V gene, CDR1 is DFQATT and CDR2 is SNEGSKA (reference sequence). Here the CDR3 DNA reads TGCAGTGTTAGACAGGGTGTGGTGACCCAGTACTTC. Protein product: CSVRQGVVTQYF.

The chain carries TRBV5-1 and TRBJ2-1, with 10 bases matching TRBD2. V lost 4 bases and J lost 5; bases outside the gene matches: 12. Germline V lookup: CDR1 SGHRS, CDR2 YFSETQ. This CDR3 is 17 amino acids long. The CDR3 region has the DNA TGCGCCAGCAGCCCCTACGCTAGCGGGAGTTACGACAATGAGCAGTTCTTC. Protein sequence: CASSPYASGSYDNEQFF.

This chain connects TRBV20-1 to TRBJ2-3; 7 bases match TRBD2. CDR3 length: 12 residues. CDR1 is DFQATT, CDR2 SNEGSKA, per germline (reference sequence). Trimming cost V 5 bases and J 4 bases; bases outside gene matches: 3. CDR3 protein: CSAPAGADTQYF. The CDR3 nucleotides read TGCAGTGCTCCTGCGGGAGCAGATACGCAGTATTTT.

This clonotype was seen ten or more times. CDR3 coding DNA: TGTGCCAGCAGCTCGGGCGTGGGGCTTCAAGAGACCCAGTACTTC. Its translation is CASSSGVGLQETQYF. The chain is built from TRBV7-2 and TRBJ2-5; a possible D gene is TRBD1 (5 bases). The CDR3 runs to 15 residues. The germline V gene has CDR1 SGHTA and CDR2 FQGNSA. Trimming stripped 4 bases from V and 2 bases from J, with 14 bases between.

This clonotype was found a few times. The chain is built from TRBV7-6 and TRBJ2-3; weak D call: TRBD2 (5 bases). The CDR3 covers 14 residues. Germline V gives CDR1 SGHVS, CDR2 FNYEAQ. The V gene lost 3 bases and the J gene lost 1 base, with 8 bases spanning the gap. The chain's CDR3 is CASSLSGGTDTQYF. CDR3 DNA sequence: TGTGCCAGCAGCTTGTCCGGGGGCACAGATACGCAGTATTTT.

The chain couples TRBV29-1 to TRBJ2-1; either TRBD1 or TRBD2 may supply D (5 bases each). The CDR3 runs 16 residues. V shed 1 base and J shed 1 base, with 14 bases lying between them. From germline, CDR1 is SQVTM and CDR2 ANQGSEA. CDR3 sequence reads: CSVEGSGTASYNEQFF. Written as DNA, the CDR3 is TGCAGCGTTGAAGGATCGGGGACGGCATCCTACAATGAGCAGTTCTTC.

The CDR3 sequence is CASSSTGGGYEQYF. CDR3 bases: TGTGCCAGCAGTTCGACAGGGGGCGGGTACGAGCAGTACTTC. V is TRBV12-3 or TRBV12-4 and J is TRBJ2-7, with 10 bases that match TRBD1. The CDR3 contains 14 residues. After removal of 4 bases from V and 4 bases from J, the junction contained 4 bases not matched to a gene.

V is TRBV27 and J is TRBJ2-6; D might be TRBD1 (5 bases). There are 15 residues in the CDR3. The V gene lost 2 bases and the J gene lost 1 base, with 6 bases spanning the gap. Germline loops: CDR1 MNHEY, CDR2 SMNVEV (reference sequence). CDR3 in amino acids: CASSLGASGANVLTF. The CDR3 DNA reads TGTGCCAGCAGTTTAGGGGCTTCTGGGGCCAACGTCCTGACTTTC.

This clonotype was observed a few times. The chain recombines TRBV7-9 with TRBJ2-7, with D unresolved. Germline CDR1 reads SEHNR; CDR2 reads FQNEAQ (reference sequence). CDR3 length equals 15 residues. V lost 4 bases, J lost 1 base, and 14 bases lay in between. The CDR3 here is CASSSRREVSYEQYF. The CDR3, as DNA: TGTGCCAGCAGCTCCAGGAGAGAGGTGTCCTACGAGCAGTACTTC.

This clonotype occurred a few times. The genes are TRBV20-1 and TRBJ2-5; D is uncertain. The V gene's germline CDR1 is DFQATT and CDR2 SNEGSKA (reference sequence). The germline V and J ends were trimmed by 5 bases and 2 bases, with 24 bases remaining between them. CDR3 length: 17 residues. In DNA form, the CDR3 reads TGCAGTGCTCCTGTTAAGGGCACATGGACCGGACAAGAGACCCAGTACTTC. The encoded protein is CSAPVKGTWTGQETQYF.

V and J are TRBV5-5 and TRBJ2-1; 14 bases are a match to TRBD2. Per germline, CDR1 SGHKS and CDR2 YYEKEE (reference sequence). The CDR3 is 18 amino acids. The V and J ends lost 4 bases and 2 bases, in that order; junction bases with no gene match: 8. CDR3 nucleotide sequence: TGTGCCAGCAGCCTGGGACTAGCGGGAGAAGGGACCTACAATGAGCAGTTCTTC. Translation: CASSLGLAGEGTYNEQFF.

Here the CDR3 reads CAPMNQSGSPEQYF. CDR3 bases: TGCGCCCCTATGAACCAAAGCGGATCTCCAGAGCAGTACTTC. The chain links TRBV5-1 to TRBJ2-7, with a tentative D call TRBD2 (5 bases). V lost 10 bases, J lost 7 bases, and 24 bases lay in between. The CDR3 contains 14 residues. CDR1 is SGHRS and CDR2 is YFSETQ in the germline V gene.

V gene TRBV28 combines with J gene TRBJ2-7, with 7 bases that match TRBD1. Germline values: CDR1 MDHEN, CDR2 SYDVKM. The trim removed 5 bases at V and 3 bases at J, leaving 7 bases unmatched. The CDR3 is made up of 14 amino acids. CDR3 coding DNA: TGTGCCAGCAGTCCGACAGGGAGAGTCTACGAGCAGTACTTC. As protein: CASSPTGRVYEQYF. The entire variable domain, with the rest obtained from reference TRBV28 and TRBJ2-7, is as follows: DVKVTQSSRYLVKRTGEKVFLECVQDMDHENMFWYRQDPGLGLRLIYFSYDVKMKEKGDIPEGYSVSREKKERFSLILESASTNQTSMYLCASSPTGRVYEQYFGPGTRLTVT.